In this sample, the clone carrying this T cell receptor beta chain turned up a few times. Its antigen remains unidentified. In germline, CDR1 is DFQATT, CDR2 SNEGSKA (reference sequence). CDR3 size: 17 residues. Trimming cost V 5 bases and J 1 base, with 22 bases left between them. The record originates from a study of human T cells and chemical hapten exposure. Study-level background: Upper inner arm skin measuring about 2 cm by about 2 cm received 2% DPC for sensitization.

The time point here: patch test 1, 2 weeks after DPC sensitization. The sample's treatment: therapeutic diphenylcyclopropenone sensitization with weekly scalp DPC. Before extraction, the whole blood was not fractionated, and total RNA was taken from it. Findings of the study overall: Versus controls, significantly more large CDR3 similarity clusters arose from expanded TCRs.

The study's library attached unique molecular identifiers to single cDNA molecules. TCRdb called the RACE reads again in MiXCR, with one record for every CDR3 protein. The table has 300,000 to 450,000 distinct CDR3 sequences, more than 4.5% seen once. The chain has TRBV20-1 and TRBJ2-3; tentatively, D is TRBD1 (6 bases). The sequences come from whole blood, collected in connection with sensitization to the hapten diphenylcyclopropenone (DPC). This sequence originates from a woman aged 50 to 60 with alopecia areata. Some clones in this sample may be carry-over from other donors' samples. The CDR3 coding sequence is TGCAGTGCTGGGGGCGTGATTGGCGGGTCTCGCACAGATACGCAGTATTTT. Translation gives CSAGGVIGGSRTDTQYF.